This TCR beta chain was identified during a study of blood T cell repertoires in COVID-19. The wider study: Acute-phase and convalescent COVID-19 samples originated in the United States, Italy and Spain. PBMCs, B-cell-depleted T cells, or T cells provided the cDNA or gDNA that made up the material.

Only in-frame clones appear in the TCRdb table, and some are missing; sequencing was by immunoSEQ multiplex PCR. This table holds under 75,000 clones, roughly 80% found once. The TCR originated in a woman between 50 and 59 years old with active or convalescent COVID-19. The sequencing sample was made of peripheral blood.

Written as DNA, the CDR3 is TGTGCCAGCAGCTATACGACAGGGGCCTACGAGCAGTACTTC. The encoded protein is CASSYTTGAYEQYF. The chain is built from TRBV7-8 and TRBJ2-7; 8 bases align to TRBD1. The CDR3 runs 14 residues. The J segment lost 2 bases and the V segment lost 4 bases, leaving 4 bases of the junction unmatched. In germline, CDR1 is SGHVS, CDR2 FQNEAQ.